Described below is a single T cell receptor beta chain sequence and its context. Its target is not known. This sample includes further DNA sequences coding for the same CDR3. Selected positively for CCR7 and CD45RO-negative, naive CD8 cells excluded terminally differentiated effector memory CD45RA+ cells. The donors were all Caucasian adults (living in Nashville, Tennessee). The data are from a study of shared clonotypes between healthy human individuals. Study overall: The plates for each donor numbered three CD4 naive, three CD4 memory, two CD8 naive and one CD8 memory. The study's findings and limits: Collection of samples was limited to blood; tissue repertoires likely differ. Rarefaction curves obtained for sorted subsets showed sequencing incomplete despite large depth.

TCRdb's table, derived via immunoSEQ multiplex PCR, lists solely in-frame clones and lacks some. There are about 2.1 million clones in the sample; about 92% occur only once, and about 1.5% lies in the top ten. The CDR3 is 14 amino acids. V lost 3 bases and J lost 1, with 10 bases in between. Germline loops: CDR1 MDHEN, CDR2 SYDVKM. The receptor's source is a man younger than 35 in good health. Some clones in this sample may be carry-over from other donors' samples. The sample was naive CD8+ T cells from PBMCs. The chain is built from TRBV28 and TRBJ2-7, with D possibly being TRBD1 or TRBD2 (5 bases each). CDR3 residues: CASSFGGESYEQYF. CDR3 DNA: TGTGCCAGCAGTTTTGGGGGAGAGTCCTACGAGCAGTACTTC.